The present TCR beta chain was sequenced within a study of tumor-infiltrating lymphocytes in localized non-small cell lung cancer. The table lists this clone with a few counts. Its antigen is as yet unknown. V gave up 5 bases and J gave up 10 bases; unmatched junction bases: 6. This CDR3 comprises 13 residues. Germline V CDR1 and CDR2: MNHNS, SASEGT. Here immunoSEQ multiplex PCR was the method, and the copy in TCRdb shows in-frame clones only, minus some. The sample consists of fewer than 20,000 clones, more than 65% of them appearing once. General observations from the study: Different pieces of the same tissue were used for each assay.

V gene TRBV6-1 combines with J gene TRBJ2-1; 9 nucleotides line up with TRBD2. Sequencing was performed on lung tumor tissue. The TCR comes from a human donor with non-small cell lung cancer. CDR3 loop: CASSLSGGAEQFF. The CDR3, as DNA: TGTGCCAGCAGTCTTAGCGGGGGCGCCGAGCAGTTCTTC.